In this sample, the clone carrying this TCR beta chain turned up a few times. The antigen is undetermined. These data originate in a study of T cells in localized non-small cell lung cancer. TCRdb keeps only in-frame clones here, not all; method: immunoSEQ multiplex PCR. The sample contains tens of thousands of clones, almost 85% of which appear only once. CDR3 length equals 15 residues. Trimming took off 6 bases at V and 4 bases at J, with 17 bases between the two ends. CDR1 is SNHLY, CDR2 FYNNEI, per germline. Study results and limitations: Overall survival was longer when the density of T cells in the blood was higher. Appearance in adjacent lung was seen for a median roughly 56 of the top 100 tumor clones. Sequence data derive from only one tumor region, so heterogeneity remains possible. Uninvolved adjacent lung had higher T cell clonality than tumor and all other tissues.

Specimen: peripheral blood, collected before any cancer treatment. The source of this sequence is a female donor over 55 with stage I lung adenocarcinoma. The gene calls are TRBV2 and TRBJ2-3; D is uncertain. As DNA, the CDR3 is TGTGCCAGCAGAGCTCCGGGCCCATTCTCAGATACGCAGTATTTT. It encodes CASRAPGPFSDTQYF.